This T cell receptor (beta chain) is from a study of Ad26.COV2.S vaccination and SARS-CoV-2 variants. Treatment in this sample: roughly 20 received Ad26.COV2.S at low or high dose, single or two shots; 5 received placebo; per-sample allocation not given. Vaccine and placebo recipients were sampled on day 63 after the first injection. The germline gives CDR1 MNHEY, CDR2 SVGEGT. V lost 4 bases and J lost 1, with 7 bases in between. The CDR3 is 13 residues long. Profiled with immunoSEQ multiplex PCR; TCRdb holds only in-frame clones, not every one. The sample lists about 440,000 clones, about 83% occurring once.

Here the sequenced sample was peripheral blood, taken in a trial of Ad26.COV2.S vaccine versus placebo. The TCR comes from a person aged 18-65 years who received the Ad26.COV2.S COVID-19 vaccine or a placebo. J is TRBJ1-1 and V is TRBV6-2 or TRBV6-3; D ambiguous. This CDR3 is CASSSRGNTEAFF. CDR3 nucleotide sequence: TGTGCCAGCAGTTCTCGGGGGAACACTGAAGCTTTCTTT.